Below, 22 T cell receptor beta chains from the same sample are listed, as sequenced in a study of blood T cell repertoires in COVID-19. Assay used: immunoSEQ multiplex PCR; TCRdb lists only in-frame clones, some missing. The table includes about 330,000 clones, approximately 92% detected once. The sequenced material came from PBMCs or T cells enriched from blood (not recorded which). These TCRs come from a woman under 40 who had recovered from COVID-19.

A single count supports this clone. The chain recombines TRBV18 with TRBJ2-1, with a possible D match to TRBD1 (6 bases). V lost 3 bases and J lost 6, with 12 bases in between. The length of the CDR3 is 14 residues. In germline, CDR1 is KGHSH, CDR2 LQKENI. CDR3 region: CASSPWTASNEQFF. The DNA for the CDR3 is TGTGCCAGCTCACCCTGGACAGCAAGCAATGAGCAGTTCTTC.

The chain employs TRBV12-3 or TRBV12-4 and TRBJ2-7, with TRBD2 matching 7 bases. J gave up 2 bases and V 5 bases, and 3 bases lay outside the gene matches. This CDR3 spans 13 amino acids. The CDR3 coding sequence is TGTGCCAGCAGTCCAGCGGGACCCTACGAGCAGTACTTC. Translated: CASSPAGPYEQYF.

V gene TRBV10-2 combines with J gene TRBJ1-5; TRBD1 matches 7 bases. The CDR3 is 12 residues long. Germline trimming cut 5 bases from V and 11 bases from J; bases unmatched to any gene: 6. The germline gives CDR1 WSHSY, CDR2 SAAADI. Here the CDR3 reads CASSPQGVAQHF. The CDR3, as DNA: TGCGCCAGCAGTCCTCAGGGGGTGGCCCAGCATTTT.

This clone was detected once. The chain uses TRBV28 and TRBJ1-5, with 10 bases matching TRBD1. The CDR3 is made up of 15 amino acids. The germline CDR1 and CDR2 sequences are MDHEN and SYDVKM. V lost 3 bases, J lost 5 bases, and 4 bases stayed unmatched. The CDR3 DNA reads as TGTGCCAGCAGTTTTCCCGGACAGGGGGATCAGCCCCAGCATTTT. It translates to CASSFPGQGDQPQHF.

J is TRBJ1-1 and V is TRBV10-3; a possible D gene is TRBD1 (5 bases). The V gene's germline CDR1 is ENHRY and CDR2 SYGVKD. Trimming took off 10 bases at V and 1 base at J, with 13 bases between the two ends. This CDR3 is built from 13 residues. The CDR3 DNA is TGTGCCAGCGAGCAGGGCCAGAACACTGAAGCTTTCTTT. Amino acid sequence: CASEQGQNTEAFF.

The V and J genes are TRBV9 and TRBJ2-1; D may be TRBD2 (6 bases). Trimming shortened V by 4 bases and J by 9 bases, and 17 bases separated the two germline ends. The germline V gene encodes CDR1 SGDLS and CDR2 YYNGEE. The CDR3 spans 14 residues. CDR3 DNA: TGTGCCAGCAGCAAACGCCCGGGGGATGGTGAGCAGTTCTTC. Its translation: CASSKRPGDGEQFF.

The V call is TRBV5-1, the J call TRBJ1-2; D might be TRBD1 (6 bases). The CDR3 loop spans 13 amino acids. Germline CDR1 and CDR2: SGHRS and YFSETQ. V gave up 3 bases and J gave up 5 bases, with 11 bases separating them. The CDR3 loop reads CASSSDSSYGYTF. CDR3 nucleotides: TGCGCCAGCAGCTCGGACAGCAGTTATGGCTACACCTTC.

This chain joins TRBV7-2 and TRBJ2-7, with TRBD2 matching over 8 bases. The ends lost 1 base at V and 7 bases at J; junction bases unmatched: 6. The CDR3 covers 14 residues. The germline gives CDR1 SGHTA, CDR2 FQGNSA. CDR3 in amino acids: CASSLEGGGFEQYF. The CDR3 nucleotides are TGTGCCAGCAGCTTAGAAGGCGGGGGGTTTGAGCAGTACTTC.

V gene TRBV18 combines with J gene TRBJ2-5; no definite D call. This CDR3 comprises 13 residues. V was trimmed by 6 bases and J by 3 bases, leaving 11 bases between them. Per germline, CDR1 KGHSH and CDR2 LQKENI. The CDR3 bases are TGTGCCAGCTCGCCTGGCGGTGAAGAGACCCAGTACTTC. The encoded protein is CASSPGGEETQYF. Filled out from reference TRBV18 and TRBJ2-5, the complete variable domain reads NAGVMQNPRHLVRRRGQEARLRCSPMKGHSHVYWYRQLPEEGLKFMVYLQKENIIDESGMPKERFSAEFPKEGPSILRIQQVVRGDSAAYFCASSPGGEETQYFGPGTRLLVL.

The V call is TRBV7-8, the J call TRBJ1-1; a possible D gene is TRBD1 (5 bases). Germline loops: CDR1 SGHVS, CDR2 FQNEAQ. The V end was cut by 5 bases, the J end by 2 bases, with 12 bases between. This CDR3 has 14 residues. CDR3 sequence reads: CASSDSEINTEAFF. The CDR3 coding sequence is TGTGCCAGCAGCGACAGTGAAATAAACACTGAAGCTTTCTTT.

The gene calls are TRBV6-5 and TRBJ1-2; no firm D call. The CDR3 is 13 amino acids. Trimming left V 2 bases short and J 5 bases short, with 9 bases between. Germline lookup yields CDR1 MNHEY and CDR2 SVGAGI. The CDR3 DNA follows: TGTGCCAGCAGTTACGGGCCTGGGTATGGCTACACCTTC. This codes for CASSYGPGYGYTF.

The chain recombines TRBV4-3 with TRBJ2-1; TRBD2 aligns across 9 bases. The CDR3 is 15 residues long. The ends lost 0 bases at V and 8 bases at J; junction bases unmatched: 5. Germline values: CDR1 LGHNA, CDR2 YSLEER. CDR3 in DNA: TGCGCCAGCAGCCAAGAGGGCGGGGGGGGTGATGAGCAGTTCTTC. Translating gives CASSQEGGGGDEQFF.

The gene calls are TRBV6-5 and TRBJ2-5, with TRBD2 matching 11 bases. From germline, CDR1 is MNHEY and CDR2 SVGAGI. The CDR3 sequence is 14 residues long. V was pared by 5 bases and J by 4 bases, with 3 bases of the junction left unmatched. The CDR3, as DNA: TGTGCCAGCAGTAACGGACTAGCGGGAGAGACCCAGTACTTC. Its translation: CASSNGLAGETQYF.

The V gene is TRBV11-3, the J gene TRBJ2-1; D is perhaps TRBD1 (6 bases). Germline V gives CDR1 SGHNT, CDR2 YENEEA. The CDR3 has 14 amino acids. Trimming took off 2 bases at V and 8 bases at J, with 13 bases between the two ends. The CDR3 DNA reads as TGTGCCAGCAGCTTATGGGGGCGGTCCGATGAGCAGTTCTTC. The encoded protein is CASSLWGRSDEQFF. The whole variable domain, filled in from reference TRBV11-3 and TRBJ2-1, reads EAGVVQSPRYKIIEKKQPVAFWCNPISGHNTLYWYLQNLGQGPELLIRYENEEAVDDSQLPKDRFSAERLKGVDSTLKIQPAELGDSAVYLCASSLWGRSDEQFFGPGTRLTVL.

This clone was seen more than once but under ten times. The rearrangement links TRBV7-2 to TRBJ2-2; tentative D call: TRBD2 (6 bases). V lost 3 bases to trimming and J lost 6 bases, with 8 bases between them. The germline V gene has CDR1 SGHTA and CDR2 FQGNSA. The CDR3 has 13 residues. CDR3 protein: CASSLTRPGELFF. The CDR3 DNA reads TGTGCCAGCAGCTTGACTAGGCCCGGGGAGCTGTTTTTT.

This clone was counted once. The CDR3 loop is CASSKTGDYGYTF. CDR3 sequence (DNA): TGTGCCAGTAGTAAGACAGGGGACTATGGCTACACCTTC. The rearrangement links TRBV19 to TRBJ1-2; 8 bases agree with TRBD1. CDR3 length: 13 amino acids. The germline gives CDR1 LNHDA, CDR2 SQIVND (reference sequence). V dropped 4 bases and J dropped 3; count of bases not matched to a gene: 1.

The DNA for the CDR3 is TGCAGCGTTGAACGGGGGGGCAGCGGGAGGGCCGGGTACGAGCAGTACTTC. Translation: CSVERGGSGRAGYEQYF. The rearrangement links TRBV29-1 to TRBJ2-7, with 10 bases lining up with TRBD2. Per the germline V gene, CDR1 is SQVTM and CDR2 is ANQGSEA. V shed 2 bases and J 4 bases; nucleotides not matched to a gene: 14. CDR3 length equals 17 residues.

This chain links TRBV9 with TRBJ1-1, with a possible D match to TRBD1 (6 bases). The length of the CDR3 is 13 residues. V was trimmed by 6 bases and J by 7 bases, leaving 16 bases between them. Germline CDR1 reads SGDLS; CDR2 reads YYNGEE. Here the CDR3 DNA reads TGTGCCAGCACTAGGGGGGGAACAGGTGAAGCTTTCTTT. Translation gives CASTRGGTGEAFF.

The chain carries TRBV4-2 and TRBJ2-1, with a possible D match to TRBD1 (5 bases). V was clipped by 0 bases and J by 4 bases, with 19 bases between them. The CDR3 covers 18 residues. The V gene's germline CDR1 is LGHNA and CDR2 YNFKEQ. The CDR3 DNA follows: TGTGCCAGCAGCCAAGATCAAGGCCCCGGTCAGGGTTACAATGAGCAGTTCTTC. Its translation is CASSQDQGPGQGYNEQFF.

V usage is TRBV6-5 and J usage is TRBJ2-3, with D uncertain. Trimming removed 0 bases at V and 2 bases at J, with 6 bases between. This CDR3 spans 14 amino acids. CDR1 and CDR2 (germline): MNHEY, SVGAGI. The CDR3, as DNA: TGTGCCAGCAGTTACTCTGGGCACACAGATACGCAGTATTTT. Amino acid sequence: CASSYSGHTDTQYF.

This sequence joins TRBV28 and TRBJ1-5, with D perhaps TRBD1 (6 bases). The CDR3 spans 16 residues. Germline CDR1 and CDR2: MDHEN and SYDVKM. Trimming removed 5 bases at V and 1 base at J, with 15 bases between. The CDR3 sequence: CASSPAWGQSNQPQHF. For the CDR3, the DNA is TGTGCCAGCAGTCCGGCGTGGGGGCAGAGCAATCAGCCCCAGCATTTT.

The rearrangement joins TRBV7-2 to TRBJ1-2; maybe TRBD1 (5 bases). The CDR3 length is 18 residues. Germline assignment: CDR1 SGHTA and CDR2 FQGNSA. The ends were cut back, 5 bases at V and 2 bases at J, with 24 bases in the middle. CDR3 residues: CASSNLRAGWKGNYGYTF. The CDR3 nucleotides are TGTGCCAGCAGCAATCTCCGGGCAGGGTGGAAGGGGAACTATGGCTACACCTTC.